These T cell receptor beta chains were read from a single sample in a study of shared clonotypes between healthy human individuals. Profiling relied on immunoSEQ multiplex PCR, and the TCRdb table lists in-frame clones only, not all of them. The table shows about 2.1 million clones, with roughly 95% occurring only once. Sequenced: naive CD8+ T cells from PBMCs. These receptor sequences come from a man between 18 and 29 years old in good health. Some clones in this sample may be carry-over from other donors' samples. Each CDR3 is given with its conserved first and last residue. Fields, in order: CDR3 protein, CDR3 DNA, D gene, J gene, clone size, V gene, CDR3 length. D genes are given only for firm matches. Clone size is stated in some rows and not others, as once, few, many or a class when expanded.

CDR3aa: CASSSRFHTGAGREKLFF; CDR3nt: TGTGCCAGCAGCTCCCGCTTTCATACAGGGGCGGGACGTGAAAAACTGTTTTTT; d_gene: TRBD1; j_gene: TRBJ1-4; abundance: -; v_gene: TRBV5-6; len: 18
CDR3aa: CSVGTVYGYTF; CDR3nt: TGCAGCGTCGGGACAGTCTATGGCTACACCTTC; d_gene: TRBD1; j_gene: TRBJ1-2; abundance: few; v_gene: TRBV29-1; len: 11
CDR3aa: CASSGSGYHHEQYF; CDR3nt: TGTGCCAGCAGCGGATCAGGGTACCATCACGAGCAGTACTTC; d_gene: -; j_gene: TRBJ2-7; abundance: once; v_gene: TRBV9; len: 14
CDR3aa: CAWSLGSYEQYF; CDR3nt: TGTGCCTGGAGCCTCGGCAGCTACGAGCAGTACTTC; d_gene: -; j_gene: TRBJ2-7; abundance: -; v_gene: TRBV30; len: 12
CDR3aa: CASSETGVDGELFF; CDR3nt: TGTGCCAGCAGCGAGACAGGGGTTGACGGGGAGCTGTTTTTT; d_gene: TRBD1; j_gene: TRBJ2-2; abundance: -; v_gene: TRBV7-9; len: 14
CDR3aa: CASSVGSGRSTGELFF; CDR3nt: TGTGCCAGCAGCGTTGGTAGCGGGAGAAGCACCGGGGAGCTGTTTTTT; d_gene: TRBD2; j_gene: TRBJ2-2; abundance: -; v_gene: TRBV9; len: 16
CDR3aa: CASTPKGSPRFHEQYF; CDR3nt: TGTGCCAGCACCCCAAAGGGAAGTCCGAGGTTCCACGAGCAGTACTTC; d_gene: -; j_gene: TRBJ2-7; abundance: -; v_gene: TRBV27; len: 16
CDR3aa: CASSLVDRENTEAFF; CDR3nt: TGCGCCAGCAGCTTGGTCGACAGGGAGAACACTGAAGCTTTCTTT; d_gene: TRBD1; j_gene: TRBJ1-1; abundance: -; v_gene: TRBV5-1; len: 15
CDR3aa: CASSHDVTSDLGYEQYF; CDR3nt: TGCGCCAGCAGCCACGACGTGACTAGTGATTTGGGTTACGAGCAGTACTTC; d_gene: -; j_gene: TRBJ2-7; abundance: -; v_gene: TRBV4-1; len: 17
CDR3aa: CASSYLSIRGTYEQYF; CDR3nt: TGTGCCAGCAGCTACCTTTCTATTAGGGGAACCTACGAGCAGTACTTC; d_gene: -; j_gene: TRBJ2-7; abundance: -; v_gene: TRBV11-2; len: 16
CDR3aa: CASSLPLGPGQYF; CDR3nt: TGTGCCAGCAGCTTACCTTTGGGACCGGGCCAGTATTTT; d_gene: -; j_gene: TRBJ2-3; abundance: -; v_gene: TRBV11-2; len: 13
CDR3aa: CASSASPTGGRDNEQFF; CDR3nt: TGTGCCAGCAGCGCATCACCGACAGGGGGCAGGGACAATGAGCAGTTCTTC; d_gene: TRBD1; j_gene: TRBJ2-1; abundance: -; v_gene: TRBV9; len: 17
CDR3aa: CASSFKGGADGYTF; CDR3nt: TGCGCCAGCAGCTTCAAAGGGGGCGCAGATGGCTACACCTTC; d_gene: TRBD1; j_gene: TRBJ1-2; abundance: -; v_gene: TRBV5-1; len: 14
CDR3aa: CASSEVASDSYNEQFF; CDR3nt: TGTGCCAGCAGTGAAGTCGCTAGCGACTCCTACAATGAGCAGTTCTTC; d_gene: -; j_gene: TRBJ2-1; abundance: -; v_gene: TRBV6-1; len: 16
CDR3aa: CASSDGPAYNEQFF; CDR3nt: TGTGCCAGCAGTGATGGTCCGGCCTACAATGAGCAGTTCTTC; d_gene: -; j_gene: TRBJ2-1; abundance: -; v_gene: TRBV2; len: 14
CDR3aa: CAVGGSRGQETQYF; CDR3nt: TGTGCCGTAGGTGGATCGCGGGGACAAGAGACCCAGTACTTC; d_gene: -; j_gene: TRBJ2-5; abundance: -; v_gene: TRBV25-1; len: 14
CDR3aa: CSHLGGSYEQYF; CDR3nt: TGCAGCCACTTAGGGGGCTCCTACGAGCAGTACTTC; d_gene: -; j_gene: TRBJ2-7; abundance: -; v_gene: TRBV29-1; len: 12
CDR3aa: CASSERGSWNEKLFF; CDR3nt: TGTGCCAGCAGCGAGCGGGGGTCCTGGAATGAAAAACTGTTTTTT; d_gene: -; j_gene: TRBJ1-4; abundance: -; v_gene: TRBV9; len: 15
CDR3aa: CAISVGDRRFQETQYF; CDR3nt: TGTGCCATCAGTGTGGGAGACAGAAGATTCCAAGAGACCCAGTACTTC; d_gene: -; j_gene: TRBJ2-5; abundance: -; v_gene: TRBV10-3; len: 16
CDR3aa: CAWSVGTGNQPQHF; CDR3nt: TGTGCCTGGAGTGTCGGGACAGGCAATCAGCCCCAGCATTTT; d_gene: TRBD1; j_gene: TRBJ1-5; abundance: -; v_gene: TRBV30; len: 14
CDR3aa: CASSLGRLDRELFF; CDR3nt: TGCGCCAGCAGCTTGGGAAGATTGGATCGGGAGCTGTTTTTT; d_gene: -; j_gene: TRBJ2-2; abundance: -; v_gene: TRBV5-1; len: 14
CDR3aa: CASRPGTPSYEQYF; CDR3nt: TGTGCCAGCAGACCCGGGACCCCCTCCTACGAGCAGTACTTC; d_gene: -; j_gene: TRBJ2-7; abundance: -; v_gene: TRBV28; len: 14
CDR3aa: CASSAPETGLGETQYF; CDR3nt: TGTGCCAGCAGCGCCCCCGAAACAGGGTTGGGGGAGACCCAGTACTTC; d_gene: -; j_gene: TRBJ2-5; abundance: -; v_gene: TRBV9; len: 16
CDR3aa: CASSLRGGIGAFF; CDR3nt: TGTGCCAGCAGTTTACGGGGGGGAATTGGAGCTTTCTTT; d_gene: -; j_gene: TRBJ1-1; abundance: -; v_gene: TRBV28; len: 13
CDR3aa: CASFSRGRNVETQYF; CDR3nt: TGCGCCAGCTTCTCTCGAGGGCGGAACGTCGAGACCCAGTACTTC; d_gene: -; j_gene: TRBJ2-5; abundance: once; v_gene: TRBV10-2; len: 15
CDR3aa: CSAGSRNEQFF; CDR3nt: TGCAGCGCTGGGAGCAGGAATGAGCAGTTCTTC; d_gene: -; j_gene: TRBJ2-1; abundance: -; v_gene: TRBV29-1; len: 11
CDR3aa: CSYRAFNEQFF; CDR3nt: TGCAGCTACCGGGCTTTCAATGAGCAGTTCTTC; d_gene: -; j_gene: TRBJ2-1; abundance: -; v_gene: TRBV29-1; len: 11
CDR3aa: CASSSPPGLAGLDEQFF; CDR3nt: TGTGCCAGCAGCTCCCCCCCGGGACTAGCGGGATTGGATGAGCAGTTCTTC; d_gene: TRBD2; j_gene: TRBJ2-1; abundance: -; v_gene: TRBV4-2; len: 17
CDR3aa: CASSLSTRGVYGYTF; CDR3nt: TGTGCCAGCAGTCTCAGTACCCGGGGGGTCTATGGCTACACCTTC; d_gene: -; j_gene: TRBJ1-2; abundance: -; v_gene: TRBV27; len: 15
CDR3aa: CASTSTSRDRGNGYTF; CDR3nt: TGTGCCAGCACCTCAACTTCCCGGGACAGAGGTAATGGCTACACCTTC; d_gene: TRBD1; j_gene: TRBJ1-2; abundance: -; v_gene: TRBV5-4; len: 16
CDR3aa: CASSPGGEQYF; CDR3nt: TGTGCCAGCAGCCCAGGGGGGGAGCAGTACTTC; d_gene: -; j_gene: TRBJ2-7; abundance: -; v_gene: TRBV9; len: 11
CDR3aa: CASSISGSKNEQFF; CDR3nt: TGTGCCAGCAGCATTAGCGGGAGTAAGAATGAGCAGTTCTTC; d_gene: TRBD2; j_gene: TRBJ2-1; abundance: once; v_gene: TRBV7-2; len: 14
CDR3aa: CASSQPGTSGRVSRETQYF; CDR3nt: TGTGCCAGCAGCCAACCCGGGACTAGCGGGAGAGTATCGAGAGAGACCCAGTACTTC; d_gene: TRBD2; j_gene: TRBJ2-5; abundance: -; v_gene: TRBV14; len: 19
CDR3aa: CASSFPGQVEAFF; CDR3nt: TGTGCCAGCAGTTTCCCTGGACAGGTTGAAGCTTTCTTT; d_gene: TRBD1; j_gene: TRBJ1-1; abundance: -; v_gene: TRBV27; len: 13
CDR3aa: CASSLSLAGQETQYF; CDR3nt: TGTGCCAGCAGTTTATCCCTAGCGGGACAAGAGACCCAGTACTTC; d_gene: TRBD2; j_gene: TRBJ2-5; abundance: -; v_gene: TRBV28; len: 15
CDR3aa: CASSPASDRDEQYF; CDR3nt: TGTGCCAGCAGCCCGGCCAGCGACAGGGACGAGCAGTACTTC; d_gene: TRBD1; j_gene: TRBJ2-7; abundance: -; v_gene: TRBV7-6; len: 14
CDR3aa: CASRRMTRKRAAFF; CDR3nt: TGCGCCAGCAGAAGGATGACAAGAAAAAGAGCAGCTTTCTTT; d_gene: -; j_gene: TRBJ1-1; abundance: -; v_gene: TRBV10-1; len: 14
CDR3aa: CASSESWGNEQYF; CDR3nt: TGTGCCAGCTCGGAAAGTTGGGGTAACGAGCAGTACTTC; d_gene: -; j_gene: TRBJ2-7; abundance: -; v_gene: TRBV6-5; len: 13
CDR3aa: CASSQDSGSYNEQFF; CDR3nt: TGCGCCAGCAGCCAAGATTCAGGGTCGTACAATGAGCAGTTCTTC; d_gene: -; j_gene: TRBJ2-1; abundance: -; v_gene: TRBV4-3; len: 15
CDR3aa: CASSLDDRFSGNTIYF; CDR3nt: TGTGCCAGCAGCTTAGATGACAGATTCTCTGGAAACACCATATATTTT; d_gene: -; j_gene: TRBJ1-3; abundance: -; v_gene: TRBV11-2; len: 16
CDR3aa: CATSNGQGTNTEAFF; CDR3nt: TGTGCCACCAGCAACGGACAGGGGACGAACACTGAAGCTTTCTTT; d_gene: TRBD1; j_gene: TRBJ1-1; abundance: -; v_gene: TRBV15; len: 15
CDR3aa: CSVLRIQYNEQFF; CDR3nt: TGCAGCGTTTTGCGTATACAGTACAATGAGCAGTTCTTC; d_gene: -; j_gene: TRBJ2-1; abundance: -; v_gene: TRBV29-1; len: 13
CDR3aa: CASSLFRGAYEQYF; CDR3nt: TGTGCCAGCAGCTTGTTTAGGGGCGCCTACGAGCAGTACTTC; d_gene: -; j_gene: TRBJ2-7; abundance: -; v_gene: TRBV5-6; len: 14
CDR3aa: CASSDLAGGYNEQFF; CDR3nt: TGTGCCAGCAGCGATCTAGCGGGAGGCTACAATGAGCAGTTCTTC; d_gene: TRBD2; j_gene: TRBJ2-1; abundance: -; v_gene: TRBV7-3; len: 15